This T cell receptor (beta chain) originates from a study of chemoradiotherapy in HPV16-positive cancers (dated by TCRdb to between 2022 and 2023). As for the study more broadly: Using functional T-cell assays on cells from a couple of HPV16-positive patients, the researchers defined candidate HPV-specific T-cell clones and common TCR motifs. TCR repertoires from around 80 patients with HPV-related cancers were then used to track the candidate HPV-specific TCRs and motifs. The study asked whether T-cell immunity to the HPV oncoproteins E6 and E7 changes during chemoradiotherapy and whether this immunity affects survival.

The CDR3 runs 16 residues from the cysteine to the phenylalanine. Only the CDR3 region is kept as DNA, spanning 48 bases read in frame from base 1. At the junction V is shortened by 6 bases and J by 0 bases, with 17 bases in between. As encoded in the germline V gene (reference sequence), CDR1 is MNHEY while CDR2 is SMNVEV. Receptor libraries were prepared by the immunoSEQ multiplex PCR assay. As stored in TCRdb, this immuneACCESS dataset retains in-frame rearrangements with V and J assigned. A fraction of the clones does not appear; measured against another copy, unresolved V genes explain less than half of the discrepancy, and the remainder lacks a known reason. The sample has fewer than 40,000 clones on record, 92% of them singletons. The top ten clones comprise 3.6% of the sample. With regard to this clone: No cognate antigen has been identified for it. Per-base qualities were not stored, and no clone one base away is much larger.

General findings and caveats noted by the study authors: Improved recurrence-free survival in HPV16-positive patients was associated with expansion of HPV-responsive T cells during chemoradiotherapy. Expansion of candidate HPV-specific clones and E7-related TCR motifs was observed in the tumor microenvironment during treatment, whereas no such expansion was observed for non-HPV-specific T cells. The survival association was reported for HPV16-positive patients, and the functional definition of HPV-specific T cells was derived from only two HPV16-positive patients.

Repertoires were sampled multiple times during chemoradiotherapy, which allowed clonal expansion in the tumor microenvironment to be followed. This specimen consisted of blood, obtained from a patient who underwent chemoradiotherapy. The TCR comes from a human donor with HPV-associated anogenital cancer. Rearrangement joined TRBV27 to TRBJ1-1; a tentative D match to TRBD1 spans 6 bases. The sequenced DNA: TGTGCCAGCAGCACAGGGAGGGGTAGACTGAACACTGAAGCTTTCTTT. This translates into CASSTGRGRLNTEAFF.